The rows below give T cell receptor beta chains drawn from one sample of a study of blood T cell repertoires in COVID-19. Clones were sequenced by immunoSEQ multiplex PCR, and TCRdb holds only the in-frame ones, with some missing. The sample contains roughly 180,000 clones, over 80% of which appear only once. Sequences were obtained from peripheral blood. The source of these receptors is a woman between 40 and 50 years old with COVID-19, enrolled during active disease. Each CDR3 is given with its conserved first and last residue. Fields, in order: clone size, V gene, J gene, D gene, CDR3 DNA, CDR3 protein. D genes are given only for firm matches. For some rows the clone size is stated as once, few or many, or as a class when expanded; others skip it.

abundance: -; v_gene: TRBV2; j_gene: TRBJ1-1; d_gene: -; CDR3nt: TGTGCCAGCAGTGTAACAGGGTCAAACACTGAAGCTTTCTTT; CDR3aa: CASSVTGSNTEAFF
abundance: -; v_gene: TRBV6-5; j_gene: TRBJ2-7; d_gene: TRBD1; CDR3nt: TGTGCCAGCAGCGCCGGACAGGGGTGGTACGAGCAGTACTTC; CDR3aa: CASSAGQGWYEQYF
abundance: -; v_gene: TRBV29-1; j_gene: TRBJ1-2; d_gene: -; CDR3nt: TGCAGCGTTGGATCTCCGGCACAGCTATACTATGGCTACACCTTC; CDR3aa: CSVGSPAQLYYGYTF
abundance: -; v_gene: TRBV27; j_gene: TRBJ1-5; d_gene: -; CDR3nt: TGTGCCAGCAGTCTAATTGGCGGGTGGGGCACAGGGAGCAATCAGCCCCAGCATTTT; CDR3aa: CASSLIGGWGTGSNQPQHF
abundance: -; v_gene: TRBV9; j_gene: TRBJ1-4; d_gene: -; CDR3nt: TGTGCCAGCAGCGTAGACGGGTCTAAGGATGAAAAACTGTTTTTT; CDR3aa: CASSVDGSKDEKLFF
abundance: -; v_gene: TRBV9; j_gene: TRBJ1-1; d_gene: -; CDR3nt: TGTGCCAGCAGCACCCGACAAACTAACACTGAAGCTTTCTTT; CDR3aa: CASSTRQTNTEAFF
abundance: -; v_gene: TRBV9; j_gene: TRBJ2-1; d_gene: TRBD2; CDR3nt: TGTGCCAGCAGCGTCAGTAGCGGGGCCTACAATGAGCAGTTCTTC; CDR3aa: CASSVSSGAYNEQFF
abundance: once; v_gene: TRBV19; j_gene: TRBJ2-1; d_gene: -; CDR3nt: TGTGCCAGTAGTATAGGTAGTTTTAGCTCCTACAATGAGCAGTTCTTC; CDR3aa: CASSIGSFSSYNEQFF
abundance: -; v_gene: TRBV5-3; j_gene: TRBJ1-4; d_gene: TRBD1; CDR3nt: TGTGCCAGAAGCGGGATGGACAGGCCCCGTGATATGAAACTGTTTTTT; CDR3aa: CARSGMDRPRDMKLFF
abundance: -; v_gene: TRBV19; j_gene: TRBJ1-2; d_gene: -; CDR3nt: TGTGCCAGTAGCCTCCCCAACGGGGTCGGCGGCTACACCTTC; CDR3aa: CASSLPNGVGGYTF
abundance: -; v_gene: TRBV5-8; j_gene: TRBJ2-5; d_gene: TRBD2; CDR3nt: TGTGCCAGCAGCTTGGAGTCCTCTAGCGGGGGGGCCTCGAAGACCCAGTACTTC; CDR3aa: CASSLESSSGGASKTQYF
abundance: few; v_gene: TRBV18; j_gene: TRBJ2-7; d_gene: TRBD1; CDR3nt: TGTGCCAGCTCACCATCGGCAGGGGGCTACGAGCAGTACTTC; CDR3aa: CASSPSAGGYEQYF
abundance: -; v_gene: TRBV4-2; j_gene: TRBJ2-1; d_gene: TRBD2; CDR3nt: TGTGCCAGCAGCCAAGATTTCCCAGCGGGGGCTTACAATGAGCAGTTCTTC; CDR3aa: CASSQDFPAGAYNEQFF
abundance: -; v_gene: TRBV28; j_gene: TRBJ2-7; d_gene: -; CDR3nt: TGTGCCAGCAGAGACCGGGGGTTGGACGAGCAGTACTTC; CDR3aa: CASRDRGLDEQYF
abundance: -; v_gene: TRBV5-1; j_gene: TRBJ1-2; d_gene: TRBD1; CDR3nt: TGCGCCAGCAGCTTGGAGGGGGCGGCATACACCTTC; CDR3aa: CASSLEGAAYTF
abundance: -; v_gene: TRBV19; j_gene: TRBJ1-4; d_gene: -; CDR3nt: TGTGCCAGTAGTCCCCCCGGATCAGGGTCCACTAATGAAAAACTGTTTTTT; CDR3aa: CASSPPGSGSTNEKLFF
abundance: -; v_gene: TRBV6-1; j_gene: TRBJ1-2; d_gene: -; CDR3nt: TGTGCCAGCAGTGAAGCGAGACCGGGGAGTATAGGCTACACCTTC; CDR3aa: CASSEARPGSIGYTF
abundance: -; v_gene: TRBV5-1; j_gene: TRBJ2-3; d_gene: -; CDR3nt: TGCGCCAGCAGCTTGGACAGGGAGCAGTATTTT; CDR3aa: CASSLDREQYF
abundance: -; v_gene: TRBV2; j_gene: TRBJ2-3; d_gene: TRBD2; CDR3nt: TGTGCCAGCAATTTAGGACTAGCGGGGGGCACAGATACGCAGTATTTT; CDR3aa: CASNLGLAGGTDTQYF
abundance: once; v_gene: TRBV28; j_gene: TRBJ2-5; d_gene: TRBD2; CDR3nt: TGTGCCAGCAGTTTGACCTCTAGCGGGAGGCCGGGGTGGGAGACCCAGTACTTC; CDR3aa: CASSLTSSGRPGWETQYF
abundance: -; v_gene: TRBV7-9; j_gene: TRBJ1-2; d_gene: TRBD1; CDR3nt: TGTGCCAGCAGCTCGGCGGGACAGGGGGTCGCGAACTATGGCTACACCTTC; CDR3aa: CASSSAGQGVANYGYTF
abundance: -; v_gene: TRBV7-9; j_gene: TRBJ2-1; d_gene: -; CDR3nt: TGTGCCAGGGAGGACCCCGTCTCACGCAATGAGCAGTTCTTC; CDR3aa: CAREDPVSRNEQFF
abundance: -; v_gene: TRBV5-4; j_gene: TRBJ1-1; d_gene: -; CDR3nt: TGTGCCAGCAGCTTAAAGGCGGTCCCTGAAGCTTTCTTT; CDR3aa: CASSLKAVPEAFF
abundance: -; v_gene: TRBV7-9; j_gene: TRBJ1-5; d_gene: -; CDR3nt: TGTGCCAGCAGCTTGGGGGGTTTGCATCAGCCCCAGCATTTT; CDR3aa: CASSLGGLHQPQHF
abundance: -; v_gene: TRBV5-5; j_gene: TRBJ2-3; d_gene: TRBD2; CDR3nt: TGTGCCAGCAGCTTGGGGCGGGAGAGGAGGGATACGCAGTATTTT; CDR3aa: CASSLGRERRDTQYF
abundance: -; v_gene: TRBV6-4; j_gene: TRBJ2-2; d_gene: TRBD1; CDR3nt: TGTGCCAGCAGTCCACGGACAGGGGGCGCGTCTGGGGAGCTGTTTTTT; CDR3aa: CASSPRTGGASGELFF